Shown below are 30 T cell receptor beta chains from a single sample sequenced in a study of beta chain features in type 1 diabetes. Of the isolated RNA, all was reverse transcribed, and so the sequenced material was expressed TCRB transcripts. Here immunoSEQ multiplex PCR was the method, and the copy in TCRdb shows in-frame clones only, minus some. The sample has 200,000 to 250,000 clones, 11% seen once. The sample was central memory CD4+ T cells from blood. The receptors come from a man in his late teens or twenties in good health.

A few counts support this clone. V is TRBV2 and J is TRBJ2-6; D is unresolved. The CDR3 is made up of 14 amino acids. V gave up 4 bases and J gave up 6 bases, with 10 bases separating them. Per germline, CDR1 SNHLY and CDR2 FYNNEI. The DNA for the CDR3 is TGTGCCAGCAGTGGACGAACCTCGGCCAACGTCCTGACTTTC. Its translation: CASSGRTSANVLTF.

V usage is TRBV14 and J usage is TRBJ2-2; no clear D gene. Germline V CDR1 and CDR2: SGHDN, FVKESK. Trimming cost V 0 bases and J 4 bases, with 6 bases left between them. This CDR3 is built from 14 residues. The CDR3 here is CASSQDIRTGELFF. The CDR3 DNA reads TGTGCCAGCAGCCAAGATATACGCACCGGGGAGCTGTTTTTT. The full variable domain, its missing parts supplied by reference TRBV14 and TRBJ2-2, is EAGVTQFPSHSVIEKGQTVTLRCDPISGHDNLYWYRRVMGKEIKFLLHFVKESKQDESGMPNNRFLAERTGGTYSTLKVQPAELEDSGVYFCASSQDIRTGELFFGEGSRLTVL.

This clone turned up a few times. The chain carries TRBV4-2 and TRBJ2-1; D remains ambiguous. Trimming took 1 base from V and 0 from J, leaving 10 bases between them. The CDR3 has 16 amino acids. Germline CDR1 is LGHNA and CDR2 is YNFKEQ. The CDR3 sequence: CASSQVTGSSYNEQFF. The CDR3 nucleotides read TGTGCCAGCAGCCAAGTAACCGGAAGCTCCTACAATGAGCAGTTCTTC.

About this clone itself: This CDR3 is also generated by other DNA sequences in the sample. The rearrangement links TRBV5-1 to TRBJ2-5, with D maybe TRBD2 (5 bases). The CDR3 is made up of 14 amino acids. Germline loops: CDR1 SGHRS, CDR2 YFSETQ. With 0 bases removed from V and 2 bases from J, the gap between germline ends came to 8 bases. Here the CDR3 reads CASSLGLSQETQYF. CDR3 sequence (DNA): TGCGCCAGCAGCTTGGGACTATCACAAGAGACCCAGTACTTC.

This clone was counted ten times or more. V is TRBV27 and J is TRBJ2-7, with D possibly matching TRBD2 (6 bases). CDR1 is MNHEY, CDR2 SMNVEV, per germline (reference sequence). V lost 6 bases and J lost 2, with 14 bases in between. The length of the CDR3 is 14 residues. The CDR3 nucleotides read TGTGCCAGCAGCGGAATAGGAGGGGCCTACGAGCAGTACTTC. This gives the protein CASSGIGGAYEQYF.

This clone was seen more than once but under ten times. The V call is TRBV28, the J call TRBJ2-7; 8 bases match TRBD1. This CDR3 has 14 residues. Germline loops: CDR1 MDHEN, CDR2 SYDVKM. With V trimmed by 9 bases and J by 0 bases, 7 bases remained unmatched. In DNA form, the CDR3 reads TGTGCCAGTTACTCCGGGACAGGCTCCTACGAGCAGTACTTC. Residues: CASYSGTGSYEQYF.

This clone ranks as medium-sized. The chain links TRBV18 to TRBJ2-1, with a tentative D call TRBD1 (6 bases). CDR1 and CDR2 from the germline V gene are KGHSH and LQKENI. The CDR3 runs to 15 residues. V was shortened by 4 bases and J by 6 bases, with 16 bases between the two germline ends. CDR3 sequence reads: CASSQPPQGGNEQFF. CDR3 coding DNA: TGTGCCAGCTCACAACCCCCGCAAGGGGGCAATGAGCAGTTCTTC. Combining the CDR3 with reference TRBV18 and TRBJ2-1 gives the whole variable domain NAGVMQNPRHLVRRRGQEARLRCSPMKGHSHVYWYRQLPEEGLKFMVYLQKENIIDESGMPKERFSAEFPKEGPSILRIQQVVRGDSAAYFCASSQPPQGGNEQFFGPGTRLTVL.

This chain uses TRBV7-9 with TRBJ2-5, with D possibly called TRBD1 or TRBD2 (5 bases each). V was pared by 5 bases and J by 5 bases, with 18 bases between. CDR3 length equals 15 residues. CDR1 is SEHNR and CDR2 is FQNEAQ in the germline V gene (reference sequence). In DNA form, the CDR3 reads TGTGCCAGCAGCCCCTCGTTGGGGGTAATGGAGACCCAGTACTTC. Its protein is CASSPSLGVMETQYF.

At least ten counts were recorded for this clone. V and J are TRBV14 and TRBJ2-1, with TRBD2 matching 13 bases. The V gene end was trimmed by 4 bases and the J gene end by 12 bases; junction bases not matched to a gene: 3. Germline V gene sequence: CDR1 SGHDN, CDR2 FVKESK. The CDR3 consists of 13 residues. CDR3 DNA sequence: TGTGCCAGCAGCCCGCGACTAGCGGGAGGGCAGTTCTTC. Translation gives CASSPRLAGGQFF.

This clone was found a few times. CDR3: CAWSVGGLAGAYEQYF. In nucleotides, the CDR3 is TGTGCCTGGAGTGTAGGAGGCCTAGCGGGAGCCTACGAGCAGTACTTC. The chain couples TRBV30 to TRBJ2-7; 10 bases fit TRBD2. Trimming removed 0 bases from V and 2 bases from J; junction bases left unmatched: 7. The CDR3 is made up of 16 amino acids. Per the germline V gene, CDR1 is GTSNPN and CDR2 is SVGIG (reference sequence).

This chain uses TRBV19 with TRBJ2-3; tentatively, D is TRBD1 or TRBD2 (5 bases each). The CDR3 totals 14 residues. Germline values: CDR1 LNHDA, CDR2 SQIVND (reference sequence). The V end lost 5 bases, the J end lost 4 bases, and 13 bases lay between the germline ends. The CDR3 here is CASSRGVKADTQYF. The CDR3 nucleotides read TGTGCCAGTAGTCGAGGGGTGAAGGCAGATACGCAGTATTTT. The whole variable domain, remainder taken from reference TRBV19 and TRBJ2-3, is DGGITQSPKYLFRKEGQNVTLSCEQNLNHDAMYWYRQDPGQGLRLIYYSQIVNDFQKGDIAEGYSVSREKKESFPLTVTSAQKNPTAFYLCASSRGVKADTQYFGPGTRLTVL.

This clone was seen ten or more times. The V call is TRBV30, the J call TRBJ2-1; 8 nucleotides agree with TRBD2. The CDR3 sequence is 12 residues long. V lost 4 bases and J lost 12; bases outside the gene matches: 8. Looked up from germline, CDR1 is GTSNPN and CDR2 is SVGIG (reference sequence). The CDR3: CAWTPGGPGQFF. CDR3 nucleotides: TGTGCCTGGACCCCGGGAGGGCCGGGGCAGTTCTTC.

This clone was observed at least ten times. This CDR3 is also generated by other DNA sequences in the sample. The chain joins TRBV29-1 to TRBJ1-1; unclear D gene. This CDR3 is built from 12 residues. Between the trimmed V and J ends, which lost 4 bases and 4 bases, there was a span of 10 bases. CDR1 and CDR2 from the germline V gene are SQVTM and ANQGSEA. The CDR3 DNA sequence: TGCAGCGTTGGGCGGTCGGGCACTGAAGCTTTCTTT. This codes for CSVGRSGTEAFF.

The rearrangement uses TRBV11-2 and TRBJ2-7, with D tentatively TRBD1 or TRBD2 (6 bases each). V dropped 1 base and J dropped 3 bases, with 10 bases sitting between them. Germline V lookup: CDR1 SGHAT, CDR2 FQNNGV. The CDR3 contains 14 residues. Here the CDR3 DNA reads TGTGCCAGCAGCTTAGCCGGGGGCGGCTACGAGCAGTACTTC. Its protein is CASSLAGGGYEQYF. Filled out from reference TRBV11-2 and TRBJ2-7, the complete variable domain reads EAGVAQSPRYKIIEKRQSVAFWCNPISGHATLYWYQQILGQGPKLLIQFQNNGVVDDSQLPKDRFSAERLKGVDSTLKIQPAKLEDSAVYLCASSLAGGGYEQYFGPGTRLTVT.

This clone was picked up one time. The CDR3 nucleotides read TGTGCCAGCAGCTTAATGGGGACAGGGCAAGAGACCCAGTACTTC. Its protein product is CASSLMGTGQETQYF. The chain links TRBV7-9 to TRBJ2-5; 9 nucleotides agree with TRBD1. CDR1 is SEHNR and CDR2 is FQNEAQ in the germline V gene (reference sequence). After removal of 2 bases from V and 2 bases from J, the junction contained 3 bases not matched to a gene. The CDR3 length is 15 residues.

The rearrangement joins TRBV4-2 to TRBJ2-1, with 7 bases fitting TRBD2. V dropped 1 base and J dropped 7; count of bases not matched to a gene: 7. Germline lookup yields CDR1 LGHNA and CDR2 YNFKEQ. The CDR3 runs 15 residues. The CDR3 sequence: CASSQVSGIKNEQFF. The CDR3 coding sequence is TGTGCCAGCAGCCAAGTAAGCGGGATCAAGAATGAGCAGTTCTTC.

Notes on this clone: With only one base between it and a far larger clone, this is likely a read error. Other DNA sequences in this sample translate to the same CDR3. This chain connects TRBV7-9 to TRBJ2-3, with 7 bases fitting TRBD2. Germline assignment: CDR1 SEHNR and CDR2 FQNEAQ (reference sequence). Trimming removed 3 bases from V and 1 base from J; junction bases left unmatched: 13. This CDR3 region has 18 residues. CDR3 loop: CASSFSRALAARTDTQYF. The CDR3 nucleotides are TGTGCCAGCAGCTTTAGTAGGGCGCTAGCGGCCCGCACAGATACGCAGTATTTT.

This clone was counted between two and nine times. The J gene is TRBJ2-1, the V gene TRBV18; maybe TRBD2 (6 bases). The length of the CDR3 is 13 residues. Trimming cost V 7 bases and J 5 bases, with 12 bases left between them. Germline loops: CDR1 KGHSH, CDR2 LQKENI. The CDR3 coding sequence is TGTGCCAGCTTCGGAGGGGCGAACAATGAGCAGTTCTTC. Protein: CASFGGANNEQFF.

As DNA, the CDR3 is TGCAGCGCTACCGGGACAGGAAAAGCGAACACTGAAGCTTTCTTT. As protein: CSATGTGKANTEAFF. The genes are TRBV29-1 and TRBJ1-1; 8 nucleotides match TRBD1. This CDR3 is 15 amino acids long. The J segment lost 1 base and the V segment lost 7 bases, leaving 11 bases of the junction unmatched. Germline V CDR1 and CDR2: SQVTM, ANQGSEA.

A note on this clone: This probably arose from a read error, given a far larger clone one base away. The V gene is TRBV29-1, the J gene TRBJ2-5; no reliable D call. This CDR3 contains 12 residues. Germline V gives CDR1 SQVTM, CDR2 ANQGSEA. The V end was cut by 7 bases, the J end by 2 bases, with 11 bases between. In DNA form, the CDR3 reads TGCAGCGATGCGGCCAGACAAGAGACCCAGTACTTC. Protein sequence: CSDAARQETQYF.

Only a few counts were recorded for this clone. The rearrangement uses TRBV7-6 and TRBJ2-3; D perhaps matches TRBD1 (5 bases). Germline V gene data show CDR1 as SGHVS and CDR2 as FNYEAQ. The CDR3 is 15 amino acids. Trimming took 0 bases from V and 1 from J, leaving 8 bases between them. The CDR3 DNA reads as TGTGCCAGCAGCTTAGCGGGCAGGGGCACAGATACGCAGTATTTT. Protein product: CASSLAGRGTDTQYF.

This clone was found a few times. The rearrangement joins TRBV11-1 to TRBJ1-2; D might be TRBD1 (5 bases). The CDR3 consists of 12 residues. Deletions cut 5 bases from V and 13 bases from J, with 17 bases between. Germline values: CDR1 SGHAT, CDR2 FQDESV (reference sequence). The CDR3 nucleotides read TGTGCCAGCAGCCCCCCCTCGACAGTACTCACCTTC. Translation: CASSPPSTVLTF.

The rearrangement links TRBV4-1 to TRBJ2-1, with a possible D match to TRBD2 (6 bases). Germline values: CDR1 MGHRA, CDR2 YSYEKL. CDR3 length equals 18 residues. Trimming pared 0 bases from V and 4 bases from J, leaving 19 bases between. CDR3: CASSQEKTASERYNEQFF. The CDR3 nucleotides are TGCGCCAGCAGCCAAGAGAAAACGGCTAGCGAGCGTTACAATGAGCAGTTCTTC.

This clone occurred a few times. The chain uses TRBV29-1 and TRBJ2-1; D is perhaps TRBD1 (6 bases). The CDR3 is made up of 15 amino acids. The germline V and J ends were trimmed by 5 bases and 2 bases, with 16 bases remaining between them. In germline, CDR1 is SQVTM, CDR2 ANQGSEA. CDR3 sequence reads: CSVFLEDRPYNEQFF. In DNA form, the CDR3 reads TGCAGCGTTTTCCTAGAGGACAGACCCTACAATGAGCAGTTCTTC.

This chain uses TRBV7-9 with TRBJ2-7; 7 bases match TRBD2. The CDR3 length is 15 residues. Germline-derived CDR1 and CDR2 are SEHNR and FQNEAQ (reference sequence). V lost 1 base to trimming and J lost 2 bases; unmatched junction nucleotides: 5. For the CDR3, the DNA is TGTGCCAGCAGCTTAGACCGGGGGGTAGCCTACGAGCAGTACTTC. Translation: CASSLDRGVAYEQYF.

The chain joins TRBV11-2 to TRBJ2-5; the D gene is possibly TRBD2 (6 bases). V was trimmed by 1 base and J by 4 bases, leaving 7 bases between them. CDR1 and CDR2 from the germline V gene are SGHAT and FQNNGV. The CDR3 is 13 amino acids. The CDR3 here is CASSLGTTETQYF. CDR3 in DNA: TGTGCCAGCAGCTTAGGGACTACAGAGACCCAGTACTTC.

There are a few counts of this clone. The chain joins TRBV29-1 to TRBJ2-1; D gene unclear. This CDR3 contains 14 residues. Germline V lookup: CDR1 SQVTM, CDR2 ANQGSEA. The V end lost 3 bases, the J end lost 9 bases, and 18 bases lay between the germline ends. CDR3 protein: CSVDPKRASSEQFF. The CDR3 DNA reads as TGCAGCGTTGATCCGAAAAGGGCTTCCAGTGAGCAGTTCTTC.

The J gene is TRBJ2-3, the V gene TRBV29-1, with TRBD1 identical over 7 bases. The V and J ends lost 7 bases and 0 bases, in that order; junction bases with no gene match: 4. In germline, CDR1 is SQVTM, CDR2 ANQGSEA. The CDR3 has 13 residues. CDR3 nucleotide sequence: TGCAGCGAAGGGACAGCTAGCACAGATACGCAGTATTTT. Translation gives CSEGTASTDTQYF.

V gene TRBV14 combines with J gene TRBJ2-7, with 12 bases fitting TRBD2. With 1 base clipped from V and 1 base from J, the junction kept 5 bases outside the gene matches. Looked up from germline, CDR1 is SGHDN and CDR2 is FVKESK. The CDR3 is 17 amino acids. The CDR3 loop is CASSQVRGLAGSYEQYF. In DNA, the CDR3 is TGTGCCAGCAGCCAAGTCCGAGGACTAGCGGGGTCCTACGAGCAGTACTTC. The full variable domain, with the rest looked up from reference TRBV14 and TRBJ2-7, is EAGVTQFPSHSVIEKGQTVTLRCDPISGHDNLYWYRRVMGKEIKFLLHFVKESKQDESGMPNNRFLAERTGGTYSTLKVQPAELEDSGVYFCASSQVRGLAGSYEQYFGPGTRLTVT.

About this clone: This CDR3 is also generated by other DNA sequences in the sample. V usage is TRBV7-2 and J usage is TRBJ1-1; D gene ambiguous. Trimming cost V 2 bases and J 5 bases, with 6 bases left between them. The germline V gene encodes CDR1 SGHTA and CDR2 FQGNSA. The CDR3 totals 12 residues. CDR3 protein: CASSLRETEAFF. CDR3 sequence (DNA): TGTGCCAGCAGCTTAAGGGAGACTGAAGCTTTCTTT.